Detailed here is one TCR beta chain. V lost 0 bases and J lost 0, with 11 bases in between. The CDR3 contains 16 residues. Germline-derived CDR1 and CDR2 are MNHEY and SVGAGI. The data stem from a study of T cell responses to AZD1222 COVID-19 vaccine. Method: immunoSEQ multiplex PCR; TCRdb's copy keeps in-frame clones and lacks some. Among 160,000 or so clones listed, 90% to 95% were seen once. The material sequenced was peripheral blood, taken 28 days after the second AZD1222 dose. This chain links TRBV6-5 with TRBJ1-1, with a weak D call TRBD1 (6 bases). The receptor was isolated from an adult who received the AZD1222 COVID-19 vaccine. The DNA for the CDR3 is TGTGCCAGCAGTTACTCGATCCAGGGGATGAACACTGAAGCTTTCTTT. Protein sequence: CASSYSIQGMNTEAFF.